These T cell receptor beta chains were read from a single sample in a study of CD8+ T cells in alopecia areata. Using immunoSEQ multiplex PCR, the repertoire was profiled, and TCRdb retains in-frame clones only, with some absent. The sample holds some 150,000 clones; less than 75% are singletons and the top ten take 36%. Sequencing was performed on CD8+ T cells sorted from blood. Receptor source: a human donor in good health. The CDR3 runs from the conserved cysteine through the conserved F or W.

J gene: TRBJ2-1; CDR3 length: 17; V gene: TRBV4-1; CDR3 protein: CASSQLLADVSYNEQFF
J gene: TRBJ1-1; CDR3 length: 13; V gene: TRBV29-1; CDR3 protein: CSGAWDSPTEAFF
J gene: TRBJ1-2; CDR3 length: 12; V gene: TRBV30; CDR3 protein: CAWVAGQGSYTF
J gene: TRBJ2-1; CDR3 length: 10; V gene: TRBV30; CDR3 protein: CASEYNEQFF
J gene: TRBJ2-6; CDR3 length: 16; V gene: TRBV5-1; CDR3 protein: CASSLGVPYGANVLTF
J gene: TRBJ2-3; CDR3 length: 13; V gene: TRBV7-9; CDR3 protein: CASSLPGQGTQYF
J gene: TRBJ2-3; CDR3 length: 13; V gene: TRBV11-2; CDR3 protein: CASSLELTDTQYF
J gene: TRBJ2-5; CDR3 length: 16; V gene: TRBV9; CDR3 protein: CASSVELAGGQETQYF
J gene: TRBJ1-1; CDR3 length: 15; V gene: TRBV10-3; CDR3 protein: CAISEGGGANTEAFF
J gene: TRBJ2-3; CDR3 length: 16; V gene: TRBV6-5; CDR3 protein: CASSYGTGARGDTQYF
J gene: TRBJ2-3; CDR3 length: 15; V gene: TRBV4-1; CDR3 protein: CASSQGPLEADTQYF
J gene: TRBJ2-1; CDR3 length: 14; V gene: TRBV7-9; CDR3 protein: CASSPTGGGGEQFF
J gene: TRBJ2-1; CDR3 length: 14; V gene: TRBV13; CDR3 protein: CASTELAGDNEQFF
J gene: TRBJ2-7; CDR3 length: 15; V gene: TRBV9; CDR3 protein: CASSNSGLAGNEQYF
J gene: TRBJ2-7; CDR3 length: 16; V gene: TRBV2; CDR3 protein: CASSEEWIAVGYEQYF
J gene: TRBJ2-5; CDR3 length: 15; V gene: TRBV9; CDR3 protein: CASSVVGRPQETQYF
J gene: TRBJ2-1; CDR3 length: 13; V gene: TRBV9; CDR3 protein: CANSELSGPEQFF
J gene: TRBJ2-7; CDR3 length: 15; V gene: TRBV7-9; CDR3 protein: CASSKGLAVIFEQYF
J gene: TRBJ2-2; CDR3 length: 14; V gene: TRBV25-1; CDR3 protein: CASSPNDFTGELFF
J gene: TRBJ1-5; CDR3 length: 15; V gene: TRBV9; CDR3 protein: CASSVMAGDGQPQHF
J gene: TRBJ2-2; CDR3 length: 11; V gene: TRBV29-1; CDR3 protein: CSVKGAGELFF
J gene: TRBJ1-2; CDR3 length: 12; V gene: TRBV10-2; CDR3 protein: CASKTGNYGYTF
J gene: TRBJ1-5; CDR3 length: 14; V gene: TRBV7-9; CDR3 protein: CASSGSYSNQPQHF
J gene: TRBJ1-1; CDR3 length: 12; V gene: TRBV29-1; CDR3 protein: CSVEGQGAEAFF
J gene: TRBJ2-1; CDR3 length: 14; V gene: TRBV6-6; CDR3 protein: CASSYPGSYNEQFF
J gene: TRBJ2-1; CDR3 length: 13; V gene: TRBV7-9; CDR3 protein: CASSLGGPNEQFF
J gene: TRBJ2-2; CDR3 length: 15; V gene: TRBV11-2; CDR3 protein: CASSLGTTYTGELFF
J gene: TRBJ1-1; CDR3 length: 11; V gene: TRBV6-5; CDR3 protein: CASSSLTEAFF
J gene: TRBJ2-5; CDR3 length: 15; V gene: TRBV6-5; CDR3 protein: CASSPGLAGEETQYF
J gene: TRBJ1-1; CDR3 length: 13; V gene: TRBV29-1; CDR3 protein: CSVWTGGDTEAFF
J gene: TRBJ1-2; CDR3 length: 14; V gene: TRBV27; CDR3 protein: CASSLSTGARGYTF
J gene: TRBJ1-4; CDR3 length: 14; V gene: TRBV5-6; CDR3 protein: CASSLSTTNEKLFF
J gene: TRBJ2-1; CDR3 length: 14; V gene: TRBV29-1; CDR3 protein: CSVYWAGFGNEQFF
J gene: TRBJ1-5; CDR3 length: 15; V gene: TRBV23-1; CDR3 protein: CASVWTGISNQPQHF
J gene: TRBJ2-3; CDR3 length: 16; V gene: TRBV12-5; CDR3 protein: CAGGDGGLISTDTQYF
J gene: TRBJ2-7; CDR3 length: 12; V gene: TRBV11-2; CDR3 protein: CASSLGLYEQYF